This T cell receptor beta chain appears in the sequencing data of a study of post-analysis software for immune sequencing data. Study background: The patients showed relapsing-remitting, secondary progressive and progressive-relapsing multiple sclerosis courses. Study results and caveats: In patients, five or six TRBV segments were more frequent than in controls, with TRBV5-6, TRBV5-1 and TRBV20-1 among them. Compared with controls, patients showed significantly lower normalized Chao1 diversity. Those samples that were prepared in the same batch co-clustered strongly by F measure.

Germline CDR1 reads SGHAT; CDR2 reads FQNNGV. With 2 bases removed from V and 3 bases from J, the gap between germline ends came to 11 bases. The length of the CDR3 is 14 residues. This clonotype occurred a few times. Its antigen is undetermined. Every TCR beta cDNA library bore unique molecular identifiers. When 1 to 10 million T cells were used, they gave 500,000 or so cDNA molecules. MiXCR, run by TCRdb on the PCR reads, gives a single entry per CDR3 protein. The table has hundreds of thousands of distinct CDR3 sequences, about 32% seen once. The V gene is TRBV11-2, the J gene TRBJ2-7, with D uncertain. The clonotype comes from a girl aged 10-17 years with multiple sclerosis. The sample was blood. CDR3 nucleotides: TGTGCCAGCAGCTTAAACGGGCCTAGCTACGAGCAGTACTTC. It encodes CASSLNGPSYEQYF. Full variable domain (outside the CDR3, taken from reference TRBV11-2 and TRBJ2-7): EAGVAQSPRYKIIEKRQSVAFWCNPISGHATLYWYQQILGQGPKLLIQFQNNGVVDDSQLPKDRFSAERLKGVDSTLKIQPAKLEDSAVYLCASSLNGPSYEQYFGPGTRLTVT.